The sequence of this T cell receptor (beta chain) was determined in a study of blood T cell repertoires in COVID-19. Germline CDR1 MNHEY, CDR2 SVGEGT. V lost 1 base to trimming and J lost 4 bases; unmatched junction nucleotides: 6. The CDR3 consists of 16 residues. In the original analysis: Estimation of nucleated cell counts relied on the amplification of reference gene primers. Clones were sequenced by immunoSEQ multiplex PCR, and TCRdb holds only the in-frame ones, with some missing. That table is the source of V, J and clone size, and D and trimming were worked out from the DNA. The data show 310,000 or so clones, with approximately 90% seen just once and approximately 4% held by the top ten.

The material sequenced was peripheral blood. This sequence was found in a woman aged 45-59 years with active or convalescent COVID-19. J is TRBJ2-3 and V is TRBV6-2 or TRBV6-3; 9 nucleotides line up with TRBD2. In DNA, the CDR3 is TGTGCCAGCAGTTACTTCGGGACTAGCATGCCAGATACGCAGTATTTT. Its protein is CASSYFGTSMPDTQYF.